These T cell receptor beta chains were read from a single sample in a study of early T cells in non-severe SARS-CoV-2 infection. Each CDR3 protein is one row after TCRdb ran MiXCR on the 5' RACE reads. The sample lists roughly 55,000 distinct CDR3 sequences; more than 12% were seen once. This specimen was whole blood, taken at baseline. These TCRs come from an adult who was a healthcare worker with PCR-confirmed SARS-CoV-2 infection or an uninfected control (not recorded which). CDR3s include the opening cysteine and the closing phenylalanine or tryptophan. The order of the fields is clone size, V gene, J gene, CDR3 protein. Some rows mark clone size as missing; the rest say once, few, many or name a class of expanded clone.

size: NA; V: TRBV28; J: TRBJ2-3; CDR3: CASSAATSGSSTDTQYF
size: few; V: TRBV10-3; J: TRBJ2-2; CDR3: CAISDDRNTGELFF
size: few; V: TRBV7-8; J: TRBJ2-3; CDR3: CASRPPAGATDTQYF
size: few; V: TRBV12-3/TRBV12-4; J: TRBJ1-4; CDR3: CASSQAGGSEEKLFF
size: NA; V: TRBV5-6; J: TRBJ2-7; CDR3: CASSFGTANREQYF
size: few; V: TRBV20-1; J: TRBJ2-1; CDR3: CSAGTLGGSVFGEQFF
size: many; V: TRBV20-1; J: TRBJ1-2; CDR3: CSAPRGGASGYGYTF
size: NA; V: TRBV6-2/TRBV6-3; J: TRBJ2-7; CDR3: CASSYSRDRGYEQYF
size: NA; V: TRBV6-1; J: TRBJ2-7; CDR3: CASIRPGNYEQYF
size: few; V: TRBV3-1; J: TRBJ2-7; CDR3: CASSHAGLSYEQYF
size: NA; V: TRBV20-1; J: TRBJ2-7; CDR3: CSARDPGQGVSEQYF
size: few; V: TRBV12-3/TRBV12-4; J: TRBJ2-7; CDR3: CASSRTGDFSYEQYF
size: NA; V: TRBV10-1; J: TRBJ1-1; CDR3: CASSEKGYTEAFF
size: few; V: TRBV7-6; J: TRBJ2-7; CDR3: CASSLETASYEQYF
size: NA; V: TRBV7-2; J: TRBJ1-2; CDR3: CASSLGGQIYGYTF
size: many; V: TRBV29-1; J: TRBJ2-3; CDR3: CSVEDRFTSPTDTQYF
size: many; V: TRBV20-1; J: TRBJ2-3; CDR3: CSAGHLTRGMGTQYF
size: NA; V: TRBV19; J: TRBJ2-5; CDR3: CASSIISDGKETQYF
size: many; V: TRBV4-1; J: TRBJ1-2; CDR3: CASSPFQSTGFGYTF
size: NA; V: TRBV2; J: TRBJ2-1; CDR3: CASNPLRAGVYNEQFF
size: NA; V: TRBV18; J: TRBJ2-2; CDR3: CASSPSGTTIGEELFF
size: few; V: TRBV10-3; J: TRBJ2-7; CDR3: CAISESPPGQGLESSYEQYF
size: once; V: TRBV7-8; J: TRBJ2-1; CDR3: CACSLGGQRSYNEQFF
size: few; V: TRBV11-2; J: TRBJ1-2; CDR3: CASSLWGYGYTF
size: many; V: TRBV7-9; J: TRBJ2-5; CDR3: CASGGGGETQYF
size: few; V: TRBV11-3; J: TRBJ2-3; CDR3: CASSQTSGGADTQYF
size: NA; V: TRBV4-1; J: TRBJ2-7; CDR3: CASSQRDRDYEQYF
size: NA; V: TRBV7-9; J: TRBJ1-1; CDR3: CASSQDSNTEAFF
size: few; V: TRBV4-2; J: TRBJ2-3; CDR3: CASSQRDYSTDTQYF
size: NA; V: TRBV12-3/TRBV12-4; J: TRBJ2-3; CDR3: CASSLGLAGGSSTDTQYF
size: NA; V: TRBV20-1; J: TRBJ2-3; CDR3: CSATGLAGADTQYF
size: NA; V: TRBV6-1; J: TRBJ2-7; CDR3: CASSFVSGRTNEQYF
size: NA; V: TRBV12-3/TRBV12-4; J: TRBJ1-5; CDR3: CASSSGTVSNQPQHF
size: NA; V: TRBV28; J: TRBJ2-2; CDR3: CASSLSLWTGTNTGELFF
size: few; V: TRBV9; J: TRBJ2-3; CDR3: CASSVQGADTQYF
size: NA; V: TRBV2; J: TRBJ1-6; CDR3: CASSYSGTLHF
size: NA; V: TRBV7-3; J: TRBJ2-1; CDR3: CASTEGNEQFF
size: many; V: TRBV5-1; J: TRBJ1-4; CDR3: CASSSTGSNEKLFF
size: NA; V: TRBV19; J: TRBJ2-2; CDR3: CASSIDGDTGELFF
size: few; V: TRBV3-1; J: TRBJ1-5; CDR3: CASSQDEGQGSQPQHF
size: many; V: TRBV27; J: TRBJ2-4; CDR3: CASSARLAGLNIQYF
size: many; V: TRBV27; J: TRBJ2-1; CDR3: CASSPLEGNEQFF
size: NA; V: TRBV7-3; J: TRBJ1-1; CDR3: CASSFRGNTEAFF
size: NA; V: TRBV5-1; J: TRBJ1-3; CDR3: CASRTTDGNTIYF
size: many; V: TRBV5-1; J: TRBJ2-3; CDR3: CASSFLAGTDTQYF
size: few; V: TRBV5-4; J: TRBJ2-5; CDR3: CASRPSKRDAQETQYF
size: NA; V: TRBV19; J: TRBJ1-2; CDR3: CASTPDRDRQCYTF
size: few; V: TRBV6-1; J: TRBJ2-7; CDR3: CASSLRASPYEQYF
size: few; V: TRBV5-5; J: TRBJ1-6; CDR3: CASTGGTYNSPLHF
size: many; V: TRBV7-2; J: TRBJ2-5; CDR3: CASSLGVSETQYF
size: NA; V: TRBV5-6; J: TRBJ1-1; CDR3: CASSVGTTSTEAFF
size: many; V: TRBV11-2; J: TRBJ1-4; CDR3: CASSSKLGVNEKLFF
size: many; V: TRBV20-1; J: TRBJ2-1; CDR3: CSADPGLSSYNEQFF
size: NA; V: TRBV20-1; J: TRBJ2-5; CDR3: CSALGQGQETQYF
size: NA; V: TRBV6-6; J: TRBJ2-5; CDR3: CASSKTRTGAQETQYF
size: NA; V: TRBV20-1; J: TRBJ2-1; CDR3: CSAPTLISYNEQFF
size: NA; V: TRBV19; J: TRBJ1-5; CDR3: CASRGRVTGGLPQHF
size: NA; V: TRBV29-1; J: TRBJ2-7; CDR3: CSGRLAGDEQYF
size: few; V: TRBV7-7; J: TRBJ1-1; CDR3: CASSPFGRGLGTEAFF